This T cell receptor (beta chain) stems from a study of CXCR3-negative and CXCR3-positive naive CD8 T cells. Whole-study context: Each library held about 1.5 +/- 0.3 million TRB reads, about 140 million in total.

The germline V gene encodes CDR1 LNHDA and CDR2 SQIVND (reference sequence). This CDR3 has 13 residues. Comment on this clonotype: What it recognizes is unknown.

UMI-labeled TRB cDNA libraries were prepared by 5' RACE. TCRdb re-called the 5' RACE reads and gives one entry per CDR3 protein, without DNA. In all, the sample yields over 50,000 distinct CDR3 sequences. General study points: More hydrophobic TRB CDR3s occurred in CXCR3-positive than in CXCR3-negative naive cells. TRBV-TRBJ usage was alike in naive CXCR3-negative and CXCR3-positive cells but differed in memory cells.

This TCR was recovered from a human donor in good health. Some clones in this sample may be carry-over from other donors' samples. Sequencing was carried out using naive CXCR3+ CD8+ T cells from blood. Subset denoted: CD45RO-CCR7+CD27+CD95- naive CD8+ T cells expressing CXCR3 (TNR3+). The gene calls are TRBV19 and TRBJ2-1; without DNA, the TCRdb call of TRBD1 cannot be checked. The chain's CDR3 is CASNFGTGNEQFF. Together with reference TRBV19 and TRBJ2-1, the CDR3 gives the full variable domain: DGGITQSPKYLFRKEGQNVTLSCEQNLNHDAMYWYRQDPGQGLRLIYYSQIVNDFQKGDIAEGYSVSREKKESFPLTVTSAQKNPTAFYLCASNFGTGNEQFFGPGTRLTVL.